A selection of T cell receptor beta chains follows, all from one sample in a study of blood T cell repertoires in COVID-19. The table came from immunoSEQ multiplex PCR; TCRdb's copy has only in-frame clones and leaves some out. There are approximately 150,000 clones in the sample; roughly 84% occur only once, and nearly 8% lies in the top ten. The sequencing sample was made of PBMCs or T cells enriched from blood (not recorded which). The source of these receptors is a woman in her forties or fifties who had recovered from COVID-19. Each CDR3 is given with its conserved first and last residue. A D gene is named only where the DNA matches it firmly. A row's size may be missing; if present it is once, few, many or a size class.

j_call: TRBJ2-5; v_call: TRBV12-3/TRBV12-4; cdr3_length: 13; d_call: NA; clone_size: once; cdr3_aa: CASSFYGKETQYF; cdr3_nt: TGTGCCAGCAGTTTCTACGGTAAAGAGACCCAGTACTTC
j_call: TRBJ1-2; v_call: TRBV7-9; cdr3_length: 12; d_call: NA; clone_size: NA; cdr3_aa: CASSFGQVGYTF; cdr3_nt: TGTGCCAGCAGCTTTGGGCAGGTTGGCTACACCTTC
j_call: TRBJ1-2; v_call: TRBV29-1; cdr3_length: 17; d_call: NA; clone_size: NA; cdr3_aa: CSVGSLMGTPGNYGYTF; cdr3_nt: TGCAGCGTTGGAAGTTTGATGGGGACTCCGGGCAACTATGGCTACACCTTC
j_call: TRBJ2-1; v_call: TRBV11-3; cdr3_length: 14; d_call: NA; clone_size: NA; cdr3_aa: CASSGSDSYNEQFF; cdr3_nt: TGTGCCAGCAGCGGTTCAGACTCCTACAATGAGCAGTTCTTC
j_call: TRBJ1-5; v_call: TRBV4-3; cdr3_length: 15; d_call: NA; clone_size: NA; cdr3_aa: CASSREWRSNQPQHF; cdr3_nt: TGCGCCAGCAGCCGGGAGTGGAGGAGCAATCAGCCCCAGCATTTT
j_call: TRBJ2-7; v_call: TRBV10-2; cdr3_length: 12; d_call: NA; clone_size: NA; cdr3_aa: CASSDTGYEQYF; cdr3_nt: TGCGCCAGCAGTGATACAGGGTACGAGCAGTACTTC
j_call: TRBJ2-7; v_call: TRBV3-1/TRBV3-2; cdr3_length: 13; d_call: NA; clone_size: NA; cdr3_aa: CASSQASGNEQYF; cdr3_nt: TGTGCCAGCAGCCAAGCATCGGGGAACGAGCAGTACTTC
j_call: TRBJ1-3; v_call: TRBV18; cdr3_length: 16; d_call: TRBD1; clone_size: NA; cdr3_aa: CASSPGTGRSGNTIYF; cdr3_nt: TGTGCCAGCTCACCTGGGACAGGGAGATCTGGAAACACCATATATTTT
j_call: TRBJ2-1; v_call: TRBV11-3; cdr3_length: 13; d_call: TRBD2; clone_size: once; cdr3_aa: CASSQGLANEQFF; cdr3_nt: TGTGCCAGCAGCCAAGGACTAGCCAATGAGCAGTTCTTC
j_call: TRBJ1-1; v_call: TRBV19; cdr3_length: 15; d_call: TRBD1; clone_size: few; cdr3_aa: CASSEDNRGNTEAFF; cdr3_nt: TGTGCCAGTAGTGAGGATAACAGGGGGAACACTGAAGCTTTCTTT
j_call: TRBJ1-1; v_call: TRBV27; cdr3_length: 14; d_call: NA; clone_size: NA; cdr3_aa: CASSYSGLNTEAFF; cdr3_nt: TGTGCCAGCAGTTATTCAGGGTTGAACACTGAAGCTTTCTTT
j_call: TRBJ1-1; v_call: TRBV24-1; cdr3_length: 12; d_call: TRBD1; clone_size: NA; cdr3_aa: CATRDRGTEAFF; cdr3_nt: TGTGCCACCAGAGACAGGGGCACTGAAGCTTTCTTT
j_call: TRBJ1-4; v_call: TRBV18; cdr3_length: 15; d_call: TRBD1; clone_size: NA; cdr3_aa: CASSPTGTANEKLFF; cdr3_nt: TGTGCCAGCTCACCAACCGGGACAGCTAATGAAAAACTGTTTTTT
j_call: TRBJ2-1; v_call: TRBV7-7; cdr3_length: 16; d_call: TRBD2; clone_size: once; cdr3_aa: CASSLGLAGAQNEQFF; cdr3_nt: TGTGCTAGCAGCTTAGGGCTAGCGGGTGCTCAAAATGAGCAGTTCTTC
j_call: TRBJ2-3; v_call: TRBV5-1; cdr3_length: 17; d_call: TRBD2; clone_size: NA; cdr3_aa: CASSSSPSGGSTDTQYF; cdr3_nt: TGCGCCAGCAGCTCATCCCCCAGCGGGGGAAGCACAGATACGCAGTATTTT
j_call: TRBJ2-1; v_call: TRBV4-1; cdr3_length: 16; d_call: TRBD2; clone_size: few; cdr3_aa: CASSQDGLAVYNEQFF; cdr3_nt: TGCGCCAGCAGCCAAGACGGGCTAGCGGTATACAATGAGCAGTTCTTC
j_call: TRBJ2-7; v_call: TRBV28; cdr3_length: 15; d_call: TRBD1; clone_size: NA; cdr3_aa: CASKEQGEYSYEQYF; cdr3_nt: TGTGCCAGCAAAGAGCAGGGGGAATACTCCTACGAGCAGTACTTC